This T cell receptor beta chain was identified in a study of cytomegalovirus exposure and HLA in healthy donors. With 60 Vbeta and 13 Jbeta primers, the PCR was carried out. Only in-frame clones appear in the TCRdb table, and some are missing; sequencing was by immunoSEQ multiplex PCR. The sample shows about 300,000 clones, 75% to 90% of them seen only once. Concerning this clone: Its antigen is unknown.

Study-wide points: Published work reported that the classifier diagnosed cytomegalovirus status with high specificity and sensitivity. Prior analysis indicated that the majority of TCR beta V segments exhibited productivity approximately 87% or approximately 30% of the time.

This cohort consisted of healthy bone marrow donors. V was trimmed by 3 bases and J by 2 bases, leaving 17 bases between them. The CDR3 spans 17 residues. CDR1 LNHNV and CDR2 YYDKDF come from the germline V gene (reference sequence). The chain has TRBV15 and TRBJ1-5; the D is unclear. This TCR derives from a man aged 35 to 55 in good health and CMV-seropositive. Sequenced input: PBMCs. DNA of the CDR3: TGTGCCACCAGCAGCCCCGATGCGGATGGAGGCAATCAGCCCCAGCATTTT. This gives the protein CATSSPDADGGNQPQHF.